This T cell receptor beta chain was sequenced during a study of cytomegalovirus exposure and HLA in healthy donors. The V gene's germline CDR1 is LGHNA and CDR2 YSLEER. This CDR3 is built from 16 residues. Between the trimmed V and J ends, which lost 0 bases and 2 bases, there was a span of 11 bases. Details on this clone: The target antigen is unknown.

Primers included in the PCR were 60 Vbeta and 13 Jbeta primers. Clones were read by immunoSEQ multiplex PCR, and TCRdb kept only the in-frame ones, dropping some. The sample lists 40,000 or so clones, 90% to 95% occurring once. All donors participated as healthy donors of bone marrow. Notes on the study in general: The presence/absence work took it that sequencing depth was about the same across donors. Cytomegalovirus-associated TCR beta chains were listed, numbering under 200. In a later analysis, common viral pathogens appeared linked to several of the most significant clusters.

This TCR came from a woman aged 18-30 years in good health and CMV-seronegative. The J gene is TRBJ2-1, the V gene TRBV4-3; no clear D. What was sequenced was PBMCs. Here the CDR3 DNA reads TGCGCCAGCAGCCAAGATGGGCAGGCCACCTACAATGAGCAGTTCTTC. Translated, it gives CASSQDGQATYNEQFF.